This record looks at one TCR beta chain sequence and its context. As originally analysed: Estimates of nucleated cell counts were drawn from the amplification of reference gene primers. Sequenced by immunoSEQ multiplex PCR; TCRdb stores in-frame clones only, minus some. The D gene and trimming were derived from the DNA, and the V and J assignments and clone size from that table. The repertoire consists of some 140,000 clones, with 87% occurring once and the leading ten covering roughly 2.5%. V lost 5 bases and J 5 bases, leaving 15 bases between the germline ends. This CDR3 comprises 14 residues. Per the germline V gene, CDR1 is MNHEY and CDR2 is SVGAGI. These data come from a study of blood T cell repertoires in COVID-19. Background on the study: Italy, Spain and the United States were the sources of the convalescent and acute COVID-19 samples. Sources were T cells, B-cell-depleted T cells, or PBMCs; the material itself was cDNA or gDNA.

The chain employs TRBV6-5 and TRBJ2-5, with D perhaps TRBD2 (6 bases). Sequencing used peripheral blood. The clonotype comes from a man aged 50 or older with active COVID-19. As DNA, the CDR3 is TGTGCCAGCAGTACCGGGACTGGGGGGGAGACCCAGTACTTC. Protein sequence: CASSTGTGGETQYF.